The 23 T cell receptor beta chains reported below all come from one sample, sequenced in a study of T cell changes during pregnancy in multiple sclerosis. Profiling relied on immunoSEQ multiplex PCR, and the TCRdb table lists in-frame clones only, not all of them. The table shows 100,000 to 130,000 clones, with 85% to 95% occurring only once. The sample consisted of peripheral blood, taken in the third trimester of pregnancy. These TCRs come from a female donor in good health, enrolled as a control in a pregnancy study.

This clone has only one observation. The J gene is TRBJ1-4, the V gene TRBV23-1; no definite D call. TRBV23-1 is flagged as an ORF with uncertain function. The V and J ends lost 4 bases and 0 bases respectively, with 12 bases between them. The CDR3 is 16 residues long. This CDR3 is CASSPRNEATNEKLFF. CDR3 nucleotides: TGCGCCAGCAGTCCCCGCAATGAGGCAACTAATGAAAAACTGTTTTTT.

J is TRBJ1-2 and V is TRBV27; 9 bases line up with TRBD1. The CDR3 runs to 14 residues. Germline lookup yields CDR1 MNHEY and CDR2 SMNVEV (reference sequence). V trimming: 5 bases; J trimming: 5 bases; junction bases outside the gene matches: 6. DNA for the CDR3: TGTGCCAGCAGTGCGGACAGGGGTTGGTATGGCTACACCTTC. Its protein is CASSADRGWYGYTF.

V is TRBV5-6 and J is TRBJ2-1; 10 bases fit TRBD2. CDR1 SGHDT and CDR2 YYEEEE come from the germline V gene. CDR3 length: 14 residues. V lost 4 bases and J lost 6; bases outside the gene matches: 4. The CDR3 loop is CASSGSGGANEQFF. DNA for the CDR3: TGTGCCAGCAGCGGCAGCGGGGGGGCCAATGAGCAGTTCTTC.

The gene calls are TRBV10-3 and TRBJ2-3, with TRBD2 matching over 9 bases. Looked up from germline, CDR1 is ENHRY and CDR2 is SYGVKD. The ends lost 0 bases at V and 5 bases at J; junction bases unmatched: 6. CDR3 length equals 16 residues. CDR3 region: CAISESSGGLGDTQYF. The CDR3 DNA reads TGTGCCATCAGTGAGTCAAGCGGGGGGCTTGGAGATACGCAGTATTTT.

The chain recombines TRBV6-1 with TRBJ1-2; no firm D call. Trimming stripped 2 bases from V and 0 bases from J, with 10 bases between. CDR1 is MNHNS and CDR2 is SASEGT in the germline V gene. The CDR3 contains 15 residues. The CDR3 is CASSERHGSNYGYTF. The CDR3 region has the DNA TGTGCCAGCAGTGAACGACACGGATCTAACTATGGCTACACCTTC.

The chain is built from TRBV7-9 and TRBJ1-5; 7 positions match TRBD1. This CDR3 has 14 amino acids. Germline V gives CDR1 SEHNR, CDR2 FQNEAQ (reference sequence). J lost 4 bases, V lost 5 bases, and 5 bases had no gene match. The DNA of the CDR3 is TGTGCCAGCAGCAAACAGGGGAGGAATCAGCCCCAGCATTTT. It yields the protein CASSKQGRNQPQHF.

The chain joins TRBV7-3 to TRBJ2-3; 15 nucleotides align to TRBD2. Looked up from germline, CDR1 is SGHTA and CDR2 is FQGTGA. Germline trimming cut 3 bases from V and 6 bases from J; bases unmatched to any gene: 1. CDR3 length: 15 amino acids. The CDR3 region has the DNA TGTGCCAGCAGCTTCGGGACTAGCGGGGGGGATACGCAGTATTTT. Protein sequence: CASSFGTSGGDTQYF.

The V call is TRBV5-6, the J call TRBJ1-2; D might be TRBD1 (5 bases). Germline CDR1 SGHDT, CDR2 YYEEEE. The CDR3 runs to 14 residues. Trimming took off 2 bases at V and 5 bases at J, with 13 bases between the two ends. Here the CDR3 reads CASSFNQGIYGYTF. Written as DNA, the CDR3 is TGTGCCAGCAGCTTTAACCAGGGAATATATGGCTACACCTTC.

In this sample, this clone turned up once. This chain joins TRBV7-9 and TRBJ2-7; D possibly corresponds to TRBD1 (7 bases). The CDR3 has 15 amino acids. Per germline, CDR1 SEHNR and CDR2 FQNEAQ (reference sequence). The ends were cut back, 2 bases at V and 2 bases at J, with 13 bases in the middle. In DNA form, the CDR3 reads TGTGCCAGCAGCTTAACCCAGGGGGGACCCTACGAGCAGTACTTC. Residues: CASSLTQGGPYEQYF.

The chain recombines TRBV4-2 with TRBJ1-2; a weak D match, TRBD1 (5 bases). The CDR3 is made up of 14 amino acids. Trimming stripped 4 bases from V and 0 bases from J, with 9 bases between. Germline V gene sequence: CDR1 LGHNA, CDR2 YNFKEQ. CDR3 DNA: TGTGCCAGCAGCCGGGGGGTCTCTAACTATGGCTACACCTTC. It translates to CASSRGVSNYGYTF.

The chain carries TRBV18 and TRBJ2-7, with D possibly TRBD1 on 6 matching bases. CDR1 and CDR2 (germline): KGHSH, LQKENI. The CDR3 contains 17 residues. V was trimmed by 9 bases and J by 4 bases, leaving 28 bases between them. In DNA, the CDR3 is TGTGCCAGTTCCCGTACCCACGGACAGAACCGAGGGTACGAGCAGTACTTC. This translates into CASSRTHGQNRGYEQYF.

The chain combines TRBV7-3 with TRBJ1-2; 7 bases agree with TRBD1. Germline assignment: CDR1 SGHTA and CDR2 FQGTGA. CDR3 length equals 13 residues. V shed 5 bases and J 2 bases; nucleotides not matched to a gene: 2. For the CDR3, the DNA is TGTGCCAGCAGCCCGGACAGGAACTATGGCTACACCTTC. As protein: CASSPDRNYGYTF.

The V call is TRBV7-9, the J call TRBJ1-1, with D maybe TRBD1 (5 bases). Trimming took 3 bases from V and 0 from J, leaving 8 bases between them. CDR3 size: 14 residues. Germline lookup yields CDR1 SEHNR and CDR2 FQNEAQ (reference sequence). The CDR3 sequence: CASSLAGMNTEAFF. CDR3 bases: TGTGCCAGCAGCTTGGCAGGGATGAACACTGAAGCTTTCTTT. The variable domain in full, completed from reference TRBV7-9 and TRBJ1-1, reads DTGVSQNPRHKITKRGQNVTFRCDPISEHNRLYWYRQTLGQGPEFLTYFQNEAQLEKSRLLSDRFSAERPKGSFSTLEIQRTEQGDSAMYLCASSLAGMNTEAFFGQGTRLTVV.

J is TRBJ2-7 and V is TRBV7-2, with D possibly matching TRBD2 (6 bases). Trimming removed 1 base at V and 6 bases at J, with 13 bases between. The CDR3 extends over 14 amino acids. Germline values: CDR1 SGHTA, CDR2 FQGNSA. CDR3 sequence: CASSLGGVSGEQYF. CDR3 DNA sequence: TGTGCCAGCAGCTTAGGCGGGGTGTCGGGCGAGCAGTACTTC.

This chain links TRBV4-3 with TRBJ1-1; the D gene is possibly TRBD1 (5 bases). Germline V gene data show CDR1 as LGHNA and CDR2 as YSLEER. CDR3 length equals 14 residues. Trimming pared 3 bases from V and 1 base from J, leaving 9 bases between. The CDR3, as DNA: TGCGCCAGCAGCCAGACACAGGAGAACACTGAAGCTTTCTTT. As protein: CASSQTQENTEAFF.

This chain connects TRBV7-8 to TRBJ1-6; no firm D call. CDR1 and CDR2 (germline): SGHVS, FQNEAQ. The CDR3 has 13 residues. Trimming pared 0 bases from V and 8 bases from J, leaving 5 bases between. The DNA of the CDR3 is TGTGCCAGCAGCTTAGCGTCAGATTCACCCCTCCACTTT. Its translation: CASSLASDSPLHF.

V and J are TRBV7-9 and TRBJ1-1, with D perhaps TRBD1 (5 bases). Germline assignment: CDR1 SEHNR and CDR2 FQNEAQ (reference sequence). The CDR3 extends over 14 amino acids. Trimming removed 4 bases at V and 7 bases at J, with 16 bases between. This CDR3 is CASSYVFPGLEAFF. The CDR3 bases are TGTGCCAGCAGCTACGTATTTCCAGGGCTTGAAGCTTTCTTT.

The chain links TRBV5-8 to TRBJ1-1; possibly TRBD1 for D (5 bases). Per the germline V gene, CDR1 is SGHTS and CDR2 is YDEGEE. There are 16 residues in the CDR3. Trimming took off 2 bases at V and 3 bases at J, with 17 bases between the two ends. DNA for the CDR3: TGTGCCAGCAGCTTCGGGGGGACGGTCCCTTACACTGAAGCTTTCTTT. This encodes CASSFGGTVPYTEAFF.

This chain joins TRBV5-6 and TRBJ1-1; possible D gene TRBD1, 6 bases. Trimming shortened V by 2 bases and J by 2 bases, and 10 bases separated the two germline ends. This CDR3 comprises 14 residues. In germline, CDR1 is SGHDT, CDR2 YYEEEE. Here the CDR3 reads CASSFRQANTEAFF. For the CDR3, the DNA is TGTGCCAGCAGCTTTCGACAGGCTAACACTGAAGCTTTCTTT. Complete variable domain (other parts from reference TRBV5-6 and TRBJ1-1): DAGVTQSPTHLIKTRGQQVTLRCSPKSGHDTVSWYQQALGQGPQFIFQYYEEEERQRGNFPDRFSGHQFPNYSSELNVNALLLGDSALYLCASSFRQANTEAFFGQGTRLTVV.

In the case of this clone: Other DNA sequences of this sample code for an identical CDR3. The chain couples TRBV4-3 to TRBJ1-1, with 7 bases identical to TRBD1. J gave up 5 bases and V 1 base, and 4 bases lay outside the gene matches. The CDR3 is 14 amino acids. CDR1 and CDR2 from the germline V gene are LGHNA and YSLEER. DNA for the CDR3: TGCGCCAGCAGCCAAGGGTTACAGGGGACTGAAGCTTTCTTT. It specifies CASSQGLQGTEAFF.

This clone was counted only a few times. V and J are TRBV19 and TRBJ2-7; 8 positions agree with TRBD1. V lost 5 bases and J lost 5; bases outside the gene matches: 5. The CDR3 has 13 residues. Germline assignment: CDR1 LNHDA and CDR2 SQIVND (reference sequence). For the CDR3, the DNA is TGTGCCAGTAGTTTCCAGGGGGCGCACGAGCAGTACTTC. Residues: CASSFQGAHEQYF.

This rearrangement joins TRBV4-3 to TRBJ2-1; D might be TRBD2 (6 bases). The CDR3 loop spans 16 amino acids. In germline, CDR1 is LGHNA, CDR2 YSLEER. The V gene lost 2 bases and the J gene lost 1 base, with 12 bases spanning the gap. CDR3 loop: CASSQLPAGSYNEQFF. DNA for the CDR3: TGCGCCAGCAGCCAACTCCCGGCGGGGTCCTACAATGAGCAGTTCTTC.

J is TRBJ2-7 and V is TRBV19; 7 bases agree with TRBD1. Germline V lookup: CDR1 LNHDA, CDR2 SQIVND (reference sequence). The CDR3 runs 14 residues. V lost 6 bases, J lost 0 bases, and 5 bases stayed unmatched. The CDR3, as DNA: TGTGCCAGTAGGGGGACAGCGTTCTCCTACGAGCAGTACTTC. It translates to CASRGTAFSYEQYF.